These T cell receptor beta chains were read from a single sample in a study of shared clonotypes between healthy human individuals. Repertoires were generated with immunoSEQ multiplex PCR, while TCRdb's copy carries only in-frame clones and drops some. The sample gives 530,000 or so clones, 60% to 80% of which show up once; around 13% is in the top ten. Material: PBMCs. All receptors come from a woman between 35 and 50 years old in good health. Some clones in this sample may be carry-over from other donors' samples. The CDR3 runs from the conserved cysteine through the conserved F or W. D genes are given only for firm matches. Where a row states a size, it is once, few, many or the class of an expanded clone; other rows omit it.

clone_size d_call j_call cdr3_length v_call cdr3_nt cdr3_aa
few - TRBJ2-1 14 TRBV15 TGTGCCACCAGCAGAGATTCGGGGCAGGATGAGCAGTTCTTC CATSRDSGQDEQFF
once TRBD1 TRBJ2-7 16 TRBV27 TGTGCCAGCAGTTTCAGGGTTGGGGACAGGGCGTACGAGCAGTACTTC CASSFRVGDRAYEQYF
- - TRBJ2-7 14 TRBV6-5 TGTGCCAGCAGCAGAGTGGACACATACTACGAGCAGTACTTC CASSRVDTYYEQYF
once - TRBJ2-5 16 TRBV7-8 TGTGCCAGCACCCCATCCTGGACAGTCCTCCAAGAGACCCAGTACTTC CASTPSWTVLQETQYF
- - TRBJ1-4 15 TRBV28 TGTGCCAGCAGAAGGGACGGCACGCCGGGGGAAAAACTGTTTTTT CASRRDGTPGEKLFF
- - TRBJ2-3 15 TRBV19 TGTGCCAGTACCTCCATAGGGGGAGGCACAGATACGCAGTATTTT CASTSIGGGTDTQYF
- TRBD1 TRBJ1-2 14 TRBV7-2 TGTGCCAGCAGCCCAACAGGGGCCCCAGGTGGCTACACCTTC CASSPTGAPGGYTF
once - TRBJ1-1 14 TRBV11-2 TGTGCCAGCAGCTTAGATCTGCAATTGACTGAAGCTTTCTTT CASSLDLQLTEAFF
- - TRBJ2-2 14 TRBV11-2 TGTGCCAGCAGCTTAGATCTAACCCCCGGGGAGCTGTTTTTT CASSLDLTPGELFF
- - TRBJ2-5 14 TRBV18 TGTGCCAGCTCACCCCCGTTAGGGGCAGAGACCCAGTACTTC CASSPPLGAETQYF
- TRBD1 TRBJ2-7 17 TRBV27 TGTGCCAGCAGTTTATCAGCTCCGGGACAGGGGCCGGGCGAGCAGTACTTC CASSLSAPGQGPGEQYF
- - TRBJ2-7 14 TRBV28 TGTGCCAGCAGCAGTAGGGAGAGCTCCTACGAGCAGTACTTC CASSSRESSYEQYF
once - TRBJ1-5 15 TRBV7-8 TGTGCCAGCAGCTTCGCCGGGAGCTACGGGGAGCCCCAGCATTTT CASSFAGSYGEPQHF
- TRBD2 TRBJ2-3 15 TRBV4-1 TGCGCCAGCAGCCCTCTAGCGGGGCCCACAGATACGCAGTATTTT CASSPLAGPTDTQYF
- TRBD2 TRBJ2-1 19 TRBV7-9 TGTGCCAGCAGCTTAGCACCAGGGCTAGCGGGAGAGTGGTACAATGAGCAGTTCTTC CASSLAPGLAGEWYNEQFF
few - TRBJ2-2 14 TRBV10-1 TGCGCCAGCAGTGAGTCGAGTCCCACCGGGGAGCTGTTTTTT CASSESSPTGELFF
- - TRBJ2-7 13 TRBV6-4 TGTGCCAGCAAGCTCATGAGCAGGGTGGGGAAGTACTTC CASKLMSRVGKYF
- - TRBJ2-1 14 TRBV2 TGTGCCAGCGATTTCTTACACGGTGACAATGAGCAGTTCTTC CASDFLHGDNEQFF
- - TRBJ2-7 12 TRBV5-1 TGCGCCAGCAGCGGAGGACAAACCGAGCAGTACTTC CASSGGQTEQYF
- - TRBJ1-1 15 TRBV5-6 TGTGCCAGCAGCTATGGGCCGGGCCGTGACACCGAAGCTTTCTTT CASSYGPGRDTEAFF
- TRBD1 TRBJ2-1 17 TRBV4-3 TGCGCCAGCAGCCAAGTCTGGGGGACAGGAAGGAACAATGAGCAGTTCTTC CASSQVWGTGRNNEQFF
- - TRBJ1-5 13 TRBV30 TGTGCCTGGAGTAGGGGGGATTATCAGCCCCAGCATTTT CAWSRGDYQPQHF
- TRBD2 TRBJ2-7 16 TRBV28 TGTGCCAGCAGTTCCGTAGGGACTAGCGGGAGAGGAGAGCAGTACTTC CASSSVGTSGRGEQYF
few - TRBJ2-1 14 TRBV29-1 TGCAGCGTTGGACAGCTAAACTCCTACAATGAGCAGTTCTTC CSVGQLNSYNEQFF
- - TRBJ2-1 16 TRBV4-2 TGTGCCAGCAGCCCCCGAGGGGTAGCGGAGTACAATGAGCAGTTCTTC CASSPRGVAEYNEQFF
- TRBD1 TRBJ2-7 14 TRBV9 TGTGCCAGCAGCGGGACAGGGGGCTTTGACGAGCAGTACTTC CASSGTGGFDEQYF
once TRBD2 TRBJ2-1 15 TRBV7-9 TGTGCCAGCAGCTCCAGCGGGAGGGCCCTCGGTGAGCAGTTCTTC CASSSSGRALGEQFF
- - TRBJ2-5 11 TRBV20-1 TGCAGTGCCGGACCCGAAGAGACCCAGTACTTC CSAGPEETQYF
- - TRBJ2-7 15 TRBV19 TGTGCCAGTAGCCGGGGCACCCCGAGCTCCTACGAGCAGTACTTC CASSRGTPSSYEQYF
- TRBD1 TRBJ2-7 14 TRBV28 TGTGCCAGCAGCGAGACAGGGGAGGCCTACGAGCAGTACTTC CASSETGEAYEQYF
- TRBD1 TRBJ1-5 14 TRBV27 TGTGCCAGCTCGGACAGGGATAACAATCAGCCCCAGCATTTT CASSDRDNNQPQHF
- TRBD2 TRBJ2-5 14 TRBV27 TGTGCCAGCGGCCTAGCGGGAAGATTTGAGACCCAGTACTTC CASGLAGRFETQYF
- - TRBJ2-7 17 TRBV27 TGTGCCAGCCGGGGGACCCGGGACGGTACCGGGTCCTACGAGCAGTACTTC CASRGTRDGTGSYEQYF
- TRBD2 TRBJ2-3 15 TRBV10-3 TGTGCCATCAGTCCTAGCGGGAGGCCTCCAGATACGCAGTATTTT CAISPSGRPPDTQYF
- - TRBJ1-1 15 TRBV19 TGTGCCAGTAGACTCCAGGACAGCATGAACACTGAAGCTTTCTTT CASRLQDSMNTEAFF
- TRBD1 TRBJ2-1 17 TRBV7-9 TGTGCCAGCAGCCCACCCCGGACAGGGAGCTCCTACAATGAGCAGTTCTTC CASSPPRTGSSYNEQFF
- - TRBJ1-1 14 TRBV7-9 TGTGCCAGCAGCCTCCCCGCGGGAAACACTGAAGCTTTCTTT CASSLPAGNTEAFF
- TRBD2 TRBJ2-1 20 TRBV10-3 TGTGCCATCAGTGAGTCGAGAGGTAGCGGGAGGCTCCCAGCCTACAATGAGCAGTTCTTC CAISESRGSGRLPAYNEQFF
- TRBD2 TRBJ2-7 14 TRBV7-8 TGTGCCAGCACCCAACCGGGAGGGTACTACGAGCAGTACTTC CASTQPGGYYEQYF
- TRBD2 TRBJ2-1 14 TRBV19 TGTGCCTCCGCCGGGCTAGCGGGAGACGATGAGCAGTTCTTC CASAGLAGDDEQFF